The rows below give T cell receptor beta chains drawn from one sample of a study of blood T cell repertoires in COVID-19. Measured with immunoSEQ multiplex PCR; TCRdb has only the in-frame clones, and not every one. The repertoire holds more than 300,000 clones, with more than 85% as singletons. Sequencing was performed on PBMCs or T cells enriched from blood (not recorded which). The receptors were sampled from a woman between 40 and 55 years old who had been exposed to COVID-19. The conserved cysteine and the conserved F or W are not part of the CDR3 here. The D gene is left open where the match is weak.

j_call v_call d_call cdr3_aa
TRBJ1-1 TRBV6-1 . ASSEGWGKNTEAF
TRBJ2-3 TRBV30 TRBD2 AWSGAGVTTDTQY
TRBJ1-1 TRBV9 . ASSPRLVTEAF
TRBJ2-6 TRBV24-1 TRBD1 ATSDSTGGSGANVLT
TRBJ2-1 TRBV5-6 . ASSSLAYNEQF
TRBJ1-1 TRBV25-1 . ASSESWQGKHEAF
TRBJ1-6 TRBV27 . ASSHLGVSYNSPLH
TRBJ2-1 TRBV10-3 TRBD1 ASRDSPYNEQF
TRBJ1-2 TRBV27 . ASSTGWYGYT
TRBJ2-6 TRBV19 TRBD2 ASSDGGSGVPGANVLT
TRBJ1-2 TRBV24-1 . ATSDPPRAGYT
TRBJ1-2 TRBV6-4 TRBD1 ASRMGQGAGGYT
TRBJ1-1 TRBV5-1 TRBD1 ASSSGQGTGTEAF
TRBJ2-7 TRBV25-1 TRBD1 ASSERQGAYEQY
TRBJ2-5 TRBV20-1 . SASLETQY
TRBJ1-1 TRBV5-1 . ASGARASLNTEAF
TRBJ2-2 TRBV18 . ASSPPGGRNTGELF
TRBJ1-5 TRBV27 . ASSAGGNQPQH
TRBJ1-1 TRBV9 TRBD1 ASSPRTGLSEAF
TRBJ1-2 TRBV5-1 . ASSLSRSTYGYT
TRBJ1-3 TRBV15 . ATSKTPGATGNTIY
TRBJ1-5 TRBV5-6 . ASSFLSQPQH
TRBJ2-7 TRBV7-8 . ASSLGAWSLYEQY
TRBJ1-6 TRBV3-1/TRBV3-2 . ASSQGQTRFSLH
TRBJ1-6 TRBV7-2 . ASSLVFSINSPLH
TRBJ1-1 TRBV29-1 . SAPSGILGGAF
TRBJ2-5 TRBV5-1 TRBD1 ASSTQGAVETQY
TRBJ2-1 TRBV30 TRBD2 AWSGLAIRNEQF
TRBJ2-1 TRBV3-1/TRBV3-2 TRBD2 ASSKATSGGAYNEQF
TRBJ1-2 TRBV2 . ARNENYGYT
TRBJ1-2 TRBV7-2 TRBD1 ASRYRGAYGYT
TRBJ1-5 TRBV15 . ATSRDQVEVHQPQH
TRBJ2-2 TRBV11-2 TRBD1 ASSRDRGNTGELF
TRBJ2-1 TRBV7-6 TRBD2 ASSLAQFISGGARVDNEQF
TRBJ1-3 TRBV14 TRBD1 ASSQDRGYTIY
TRBJ2-2 TRBV5-6 TRBD2 ASSGGTSGRNTGELF
TRBJ2-3 TRBV3-1/TRBV3-2 TRBD2 ASSRRGGSTDTQY
TRBJ2-2 TRBV7-2 TRBD1 ASSLEGALPGELF
TRBJ2-2 TRBV28 TRBD2 ASSYTSGMNTGELF
TRBJ1-2 TRBV9 . ASSVTVGGGNYGYT
TRBJ1-4 TRBV7-2 TRBD1 ASSLGAGQLWEKLF
TRBJ2-2 TRBV5-1 TRBD2 ASSPPSGARSGELF
TRBJ1-6 TRBV6-4 . ASSRGGLGDNSPLH
TRBJ1-1 TRBV5-1 . ASSFRLNTEAF
TRBJ2-4 TRBV18 TRBD1 ASSRDSDIQY
TRBJ1-1 TRBV13 . ASTVTFTGNTEAF
TRBJ2-1 TRBV7-2 . ASSLGAGQPYNEQF
TRBJ1-1 TRBV10-2 TRBD1 ASSEPPGQGVSSEAF
TRBJ1-1 TRBV10-2 TRBD1 ASSEVRQGSTEAF
TRBJ1-1 TRBV19 . ASSNRVPEAF